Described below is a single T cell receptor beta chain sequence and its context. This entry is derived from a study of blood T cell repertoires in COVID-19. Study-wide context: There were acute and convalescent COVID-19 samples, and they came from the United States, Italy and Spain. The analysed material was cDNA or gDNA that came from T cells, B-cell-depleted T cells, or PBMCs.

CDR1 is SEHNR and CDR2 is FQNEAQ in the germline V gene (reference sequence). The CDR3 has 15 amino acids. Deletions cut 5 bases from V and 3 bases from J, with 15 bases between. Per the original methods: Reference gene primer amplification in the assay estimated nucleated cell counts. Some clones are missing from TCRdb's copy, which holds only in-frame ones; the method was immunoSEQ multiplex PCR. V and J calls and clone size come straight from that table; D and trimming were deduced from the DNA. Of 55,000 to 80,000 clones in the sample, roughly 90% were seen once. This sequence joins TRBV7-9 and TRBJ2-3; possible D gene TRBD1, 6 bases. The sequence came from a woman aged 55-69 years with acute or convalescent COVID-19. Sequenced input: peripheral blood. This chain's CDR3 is CASSLMRGLTDTQYF. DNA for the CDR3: TGTGCCAGCAGCCTAATGAGGGGGTTAACAGATACGCAGTATTTT.